This entry is about one TCR beta chain. The antigen remains unidentified. This sample was included in a study of T cell repertoires in cytomegalovirus infection. Looking at the study overall: An indication of both CMV infection and matching HLA type came from public TCR beta signatures. Points from the study as a whole: The ex vivo response was dominated by HLA-C-restricted CMV-specific TCR beta clonotypes.

In TCRdb, the reads were re-called with MiXCR into one record per CDR3 protein. The table has a few hundred thousand distinct CDR3 sequences, over 20% seen once; the top ten hold about 20%. V lost 6 bases and J 0 bases, leaving 20 bases between the germline ends. This CDR3 region has 17 residues. The germline V gene has CDR1 MDHEN and CDR2 SYDVKM. Sequenced material: CD8+ T cells from PBMCs. The chain couples TRBV28 to TRBJ2-5; D gene unclear. The receptor's source is a human donor in good health (CMV status not recorded). Some clones in this sample may be carry-over from other donors' samples. CDR3: CASSSLGWVADQETQYF. CDR3 coding DNA: TGTGCCAGCAGCTCCTTGGGATGGGTGGCGGACCAAGAGACCCAGTACTTC. Drawing the rest from reference TRBV28 and TRBJ2-5, the complete variable domain is DVKVTQSSRYLVKRTGEKVFLECVQDMDHENMFWYRQDPGLGLRLIYFSYDVKMKEKGDIPEGYSVSREKKERFSLILESASTNQTSMYLCASSSLGWVADQETQYFGPGTRLLVL.